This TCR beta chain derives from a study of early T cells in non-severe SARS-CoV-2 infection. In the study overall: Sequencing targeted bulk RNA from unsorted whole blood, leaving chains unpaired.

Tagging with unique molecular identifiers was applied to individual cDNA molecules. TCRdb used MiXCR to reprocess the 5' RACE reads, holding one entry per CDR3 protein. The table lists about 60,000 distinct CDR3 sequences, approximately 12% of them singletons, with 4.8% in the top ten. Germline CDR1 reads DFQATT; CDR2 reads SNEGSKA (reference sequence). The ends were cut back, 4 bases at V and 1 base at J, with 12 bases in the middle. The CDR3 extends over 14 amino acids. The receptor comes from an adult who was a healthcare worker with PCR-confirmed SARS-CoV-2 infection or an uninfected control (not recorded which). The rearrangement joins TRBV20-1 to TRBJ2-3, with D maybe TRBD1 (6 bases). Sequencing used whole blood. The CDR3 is CSAMAGVGTDTQYF. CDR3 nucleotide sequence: TGCAGTGCTATGGCAGGGGTGGGCACAGATACGCAGTATTTT.